Presented here are 31 T cell receptor beta chains from one specimen sequenced in a study of T cell repertoires in cytomegalovirus infection. TCRdb reprocessed the reads with MiXCR, giving one entry per CDR3 protein. The sample lists around 280,000 distinct CDR3 sequences, 9.6% occurring once. The sample taken for sequencing was PBMCs. The receptors stem from a human donor in good health (CMV status not recorded). Some clones in this sample may be carry-over from other donors' samples.

This clonotype has a count of ten or more. The gene calls are TRBV28 and TRBJ2-4; D is unresolved. Per the germline V gene, CDR1 is MDHEN and CDR2 is SYDVKM. V was shortened by 8 bases and J by 1 base, with 9 bases between the two germline ends. The CDR3 loop spans 13 amino acids. The CDR3 DNA reads as TGTGCCAGCCGACCCGGTGCCAAAAACATTCAGTACTTC. Its translation is CASRPGAKNIQYF.

This clonotype came up many times. The chain links TRBV20-1 to TRBJ2-2; TRBD1 aligns across 10 bases. V gave up 6 bases and J gave up 8 bases; unmatched junction bases: 3. CDR1 is DFQATT and CDR2 is SNEGSKA in the germline V gene (reference sequence). There are 12 residues in the CDR3. This CDR3 reads CSAWDRGGELFF. DNA of the CDR3: TGCAGTGCCTGGGACAGGGGTGGGGAGCTGTTTTTT.

The sample holds many counts of this clonotype. This chain joins TRBV6-5 and TRBJ2-2; D might be TRBD1 or TRBD2, each matching 5 bases. CDR3 length equals 14 residues. The V gene lost 2 bases and the J gene lost 6 bases, with 10 bases spanning the gap. Germline CDR1 reads MNHEY; CDR2 reads SVGAGI. CDR3 DNA: TGTGCCAGCAGTTACACTAGGGGAGCCGGGGAGCTGTTTTTT. Protein sequence: CASSYTRGAGELFF.

This clonotype appeared a few times. The chain carries TRBV29-1 and TRBJ1-1; weak D call: TRBD1 (5 bases). The CDR3 loop spans 14 amino acids. In germline, CDR1 is SQVTM, CDR2 ANQGSEA. Trimming removed 0 bases from V and 0 bases from J, with 8 bases in between. CDR3 sequence (DNA): TGCAGCGTTGAAGACGACAGACTGAACACTGAAGCTTTCTTT. Translated, it gives CSVEDDRLNTEAFF.

This clonotype was counted only a few times. This rearrangement joins TRBV28 to TRBJ1-1; a weak D match, TRBD1 (6 bases). CDR1 and CDR2 from the germline V gene are MDHEN and SYDVKM. The length of the CDR3 is 16 residues. V lost 3 bases and J 2 bases, leaving 16 bases between the germline ends. The DNA for the CDR3 is TGTGCCAGCAGTTTTAATTTCGGCAGGGGTAACACTGAAGCTTTCTTT. Translated: CASSFNFGRGNTEAFF.

This clonotype was seen many times. The V call is TRBV28, the J call TRBJ2-1; 9 nucleotides agree with TRBD2. Trimming at V came to 7 bases and at J to 4 bases, leaving 8 bases not matched to a gene. This CDR3 contains 15 residues. The germline CDR1 and CDR2 sequences are MDHEN and SYDVKM. The CDR3 is CASIVSGGQYNEQFF. In DNA form, the CDR3 reads TGTGCCAGCATCGTGAGCGGGGGGCAATACAATGAGCAGTTCTTC.

This clonotype was detected ten times or more. The CDR3 region has the DNA TGTGCCAGCACTTCGACACCAAACTATGGCTACACCTTC. It encodes CASTSTPNYGYTF. The chain combines TRBV6-2 or TRBV6-3 with TRBJ1-2, with no clear D. Trimming removed 7 bases from V and 2 bases from J, with 11 bases in between. Germline CDR1 MNHEY, CDR2 SVGEGT. The CDR3 totals 13 residues.

This clonotype showed up many times. CDR3 bases: TGTGCCAGCAGCAATTTGGACGGGAGCAGGGGAACTGAAGCTTTCTTT. Encoded protein: CASSNLDGSRGTEAFF. The rearrangement links TRBV7-6 to TRBJ1-1, with D possibly matching TRBD1 (6 bases). The germline gives CDR1 SGHVS, CDR2 FNYEAQ. Trimming took off 5 bases at V and 5 bases at J, with 21 bases between the two ends. The CDR3 covers 16 residues.

V usage is TRBV5-1 and J usage is TRBJ2-5, with a weak D call TRBD1 (5 bases). This CDR3 has 14 residues. Looked up from germline, CDR1 is SGHRS and CDR2 is YFSETQ. Trimming took off 4 bases at V and 5 bases at J, with 15 bases between the two ends. This chain's CDR3 is CASSASRVVETQYF. As DNA, the CDR3 is TGCGCCAGCAGCGCAAGCAGGGTTGTGGAGACCCAGTACTTC. Full variable domain (remainder filled in from reference TRBV5-1 and TRBJ2-5): KAGVTQTPRYLIKTRGQQVTLSCSPISGHRSVSWYQQTPGQGLQFLFEYFSETQRNKGNFPGRFSGRQFSNSRSEMNVSTLELGDSALYLCASSASRVVETQYFGPGTRLLVL.

This clonotype was counted at least ten times. The chain joins TRBV5-5 to TRBJ2-7, with D possibly being TRBD1 (5 bases). CDR1 and CDR2 (germline): SGHKS, YYEKEE (reference sequence). The V gene lost 4 bases and the J gene lost 3 bases, with 11 bases spanning the gap. The CDR3 extends over 13 amino acids. CDR3 nucleotides: TGTGCCAGCAGCACGCGGACACTCTACGAGCAGTACTTC. This encodes CASSTRTLYEQYF.

This clonotype was found many times. This sequence joins TRBV7-6 and TRBJ2-5; weak D call: TRBD2 (5 bases). This CDR3 has 14 residues. Trimming took 2 bases from V and 0 from J, leaving 7 bases between them. Germline-derived CDR1 and CDR2 are SGHVS and FNYEAQ. CDR3 protein: CASSLHGNQETQYF. The DNA for the CDR3 is TGTGCCAGCAGCTTACACGGGAACCAAGAGACCCAGTACTTC.

This clonotype appeared many times. The J gene is TRBJ2-6, the V gene TRBV19; D unclear. CDR1 LNHDA and CDR2 SQIVND come from the germline V gene (reference sequence). The V end was cut by 8 bases, the J end by 0 bases, with 17 bases between. The CDR3 runs to 17 residues. The DNA of the CDR3 is TGTGCCAGTCCACAATTCGTGGGAAACTCTGGGGCCAACGTCCTGACTTTC. Translated, it gives CASPQFVGNSGANVLTF.

The chain couples TRBV19 to TRBJ2-1; 7 positions match TRBD1. Germline V gene sequence: CDR1 LNHDA, CDR2 SQIVND (reference sequence). The CDR3 consists of 15 residues. After removal of 7 bases from V and 2 bases from J, the junction contained 8 bases not matched to a gene. CDR3 DNA sequence: TGTGCCAGTACCCCGGACAGGACAACCTACAATGAGCAGTTCTTC. Translation gives CASTPDRTTYNEQFF.

This clonotype was observed many times. The gene calls are TRBV5-1 and TRBJ1-6; no reliable D call. In germline, CDR1 is SGHRS, CDR2 YFSETQ. V was trimmed by 0 bases and J by 7 bases, leaving 8 bases between them. CDR3 length: 14 amino acids. The CDR3 coding sequence is TGCGCCAGCAGCTTGGGAGACTTAAATTCACCCCTCCACTTT. Amino acids: CASSLGDLNSPLHF.

There are a few counts of this clonotype. The chain couples TRBV11-3 to TRBJ1-1; possibly TRBD1 for D (6 bases). In germline, CDR1 is SGHNT, CDR2 YENEEA. The CDR3 contains 15 residues. The V and J ends lost 1 base and 4 bases respectively, with 13 bases between them. The CDR3: CASSLAGAGATEAFF. The CDR3 region has the DNA TGTGCCAGCAGCTTAGCCGGGGCGGGGGCCACTGAAGCTTTCTTT.

This clonotype was recorded many times. V and J are TRBV11-2 and TRBJ2-3; 7 positions match TRBD2. The CDR3 is 16 residues long. Germline V gene data show CDR1 as SGHAT and CDR2 as FQNNGV. J lost 4 bases, V lost 1 base, and 8 bases had no gene match. The CDR3 is CASSLGLVRGADTQYF. The CDR3 DNA reads as TGTGCCAGCAGCTTAGGTCTGGTTCGGGGGGCAGATACGCAGTATTTT.

CDR3 nucleotide sequence: TGCAGTGCTAGAGAGGCCCTAAAATCCGGGGAGCTGTTTTTT. It specifies CSAREALKSGELFF. The chain recombines TRBV20-1 with TRBJ2-2, with D unclear. The CDR3 is 14 amino acids. The V gene's germline CDR1 is DFQATT and CDR2 SNEGSKA (reference sequence). Deletions cut 0 bases from V and 6 bases from J, with 11 bases between.

The chain employs TRBV6-2 or TRBV6-3 and TRBJ1-5; D not certain. Germline values: CDR1 MNHEY, CDR2 SVGEGT. The CDR3 extends over 16 amino acids. V dropped 7 bases and J dropped 11 bases, with 27 bases sitting between them. CDR3 nucleotides: TGTGCCAGCAACTCCTTAAGGGCAGGATTGTTTTCGGCCCAGCATTTT. Translated: CASNSLRAGLFSAQHF.

This clonotype was seen a handful of times. CDR3 region: CASSLTGQDTDTQYF. The CDR3 nucleotides are TGCGCCAGCAGCTTGACAGGTCAAGACACAGATACGCAGTATTTT. The chain couples TRBV5-1 to TRBJ2-3; a weak D match, TRBD1 (5 bases). Germline loops: CDR1 SGHRS, CDR2 YFSETQ. V was shortened by 1 base and J by 2 bases, with 11 bases between the two germline ends. This CDR3 region has 15 residues. Based on the CDR3 plus reference TRBV5-1 and TRBJ2-3, the full variable domain is KAGVTQTPRYLIKTRGQQVTLSCSPISGHRSVSWYQQTPGQGLQFLFEYFSETQRNKGNFPGRFSGRQFSNSRSEMNVSTLELGDSALYLCASSLTGQDTDTQYFGPGTRLTVL.

In this sample, this clonotype turned up many times. J is TRBJ1-2 and V is TRBV29-1, with D unresolved. Germline CDR1 SQVTM, CDR2 ANQGSEA. CDR3 length: 12 residues. Trimming cost V 7 bases and J 6 bases, with 15 bases left between them. The CDR3 region has the DNA TGCAGCGCTCCCGGGCCAAAGGATGGCTACACCTTC. Translated, it gives CSAPGPKDGYTF.

Concerning this clonotype itself: A much larger clone lies one base from this, so it may be a read error. The chain employs TRBV7-6 and TRBJ2-1; D is ambiguous. CDR1 is SGHVS and CDR2 is FNYEAQ in the germline V gene. The CDR3 has 12 residues. The DNA for the CDR3 is TGTGCCAGCAGCTTCTCCTACCAGGAGCAGTCCTTC. Its translation is CASSFSYQEQSF.

This clonotype was seen at least ten times. The chain has TRBV6-2 or TRBV6-3 and TRBJ2-7; D is ambiguous. This CDR3 contains 13 residues. With 2 bases removed from V and 2 bases from J, the gap between germline ends came to 7 bases. Looked up from germline, CDR1 is MNHEY and CDR2 is SVGEGT. Here the CDR3 DNA reads TGTGCCAGCAGTTACGAGCCGGCCTACGAGCAGTACGTC. It translates to CASSYEPAYEQYV.

This clonotype was detected many times. The J gene is TRBJ2-1, the V gene TRBV12-5, with a possible D match to TRBD1 (5 bases). Germline values: CDR1 LGHNT, CDR2 FRNRAP. The CDR3 sequence is 14 residues long. Trimming pared 2 bases from V and 8 bases from J, leaving 13 bases between. The CDR3 sequence: CASGLLRGGDEQFF. DNA for the CDR3: TGTGCTAGTGGTTTGTTAAGGGGTGGGGATGAGCAGTTCTTC.

There are many counts of this clonotype. The chain links TRBV7-2 to TRBJ1-6, with D possibly matching TRBD1 (5 bases). V lost 1 base and J lost 8, with 12 bases in between. Germline loops: CDR1 SGHTA, CDR2 FQGNSA. This CDR3 region has 15 residues. CDR3 bases: TGTGCCAGCAGCTTAGACCCCGGGGGTGATTCACCCCTCCACTTT. This gives the protein CASSLDPGGDSPLHF. The full variable domain, with the rest looked up from reference TRBV7-2 and TRBJ1-6, is GAGVSQSPSNKVTEKGKDVELRCDPISGHTALYWYRQSLGQGLEFLIYFQGNSAPDKSGLPSDRFSAERTGGSVSTLTIQRTQQEDSAVYLCASSLDPGGDSPLHFGNGTRLTVT.

The sample holds a few counts of this clonotype. This chain connects TRBV27 to TRBJ2-7, with a weak D call TRBD1 (6 bases). The V gene's germline CDR1 is MNHEY and CDR2 SMNVEV (reference sequence). V was cut by 0 bases and J by 2 bases, with 11 bases left in between. The CDR3 contains 15 residues. The CDR3 loop is CASSLSWTDTYEQYF. In nucleotides, the CDR3 is TGTGCCAGCAGTTTATCCTGGACAGATACCTACGAGCAGTACTTC.

This clonotype has at least ten counts. The chain couples TRBV20-1 to TRBJ2-1; D possibly corresponds to TRBD2 (5 bases). This CDR3 has 11 amino acids. Germline CDR1 reads DFQATT; CDR2 reads SNEGSKA (reference sequence). Trimming took 5 bases from V and 6 from J, leaving 8 bases between them. The CDR3 region is CSAPGSNEQFF. DNA of the CDR3: TGCAGTGCTCCGGGAAGCAATGAGCAGTTCTTC.

This clonotype was observed once. The genes are TRBV3-1 and TRBJ2-3; 8 nucleotides line up with TRBD1. The germline V gene encodes CDR1 LGHDT and CDR2 YNNKEL (reference sequence). With V trimmed by 4 bases and J by 5 bases, 11 bases remained unmatched. This CDR3 spans 16 amino acids. The CDR3 coding sequence is TGTGCCAGCAGCCCCGAGGACAGGGTAAGAGGAGATACGCAGTATTTT. Its protein product is CASSPEDRVRGDTQYF.

This clonotype has ten or more counts. This chain uses TRBV2 with TRBJ2-7, with D maybe TRBD2 (6 bases). CDR3 length: 11 amino acids. V lost 4 bases to trimming and J lost 5 bases, with 6 bases between them. Germline CDR1 SNHLY, CDR2 FYNNEI. The CDR3 is CASSGEDEQYF. The CDR3 coding sequence is TGTGCCAGCAGTGGGGAGGACGAGCAGTACTTC.

This clonotype was seen only a few times. CDR3 nucleotide sequence: TGTGCCAGCAGCCCTCCCAGGAACAACTATGGCTACACCTTC. Amino acid sequence: CASSPPRNNYGYTF. The V gene is TRBV7-9, the J gene TRBJ1-2; D call uncertain. There are 14 residues in the CDR3. Trimming removed 5 bases from V and 2 bases from J, with 12 bases in between. The germline V gene has CDR1 SEHNR and CDR2 FQNEAQ (reference sequence).

This clonotype was seen ten or more times. V gene TRBV5-1 combines with J gene TRBJ2-2; no clear D. From germline, CDR1 is SGHRS and CDR2 YFSETQ. Trimming took off 4 bases at V and 1 base at J, with 8 bases between the two ends. The CDR3 loop spans 14 amino acids. The CDR3 bases are TGCGCCAGCAGCCAGGCCCAGAACACCGGGGAGCTGTTTTTT. Translated: CASSQAQNTGELFF.

This clonotype has at least ten counts. This chain connects TRBV5-1 to TRBJ1-2; 11 nucleotides agree with TRBD1. Germline V lookup: CDR1 SGHRS, CDR2 YFSETQ. Trimming removed 4 bases from V and 8 bases from J; junction bases left unmatched: 10. The CDR3 has 15 amino acids. The CDR3 coding sequence is TGCGCCAGCAGCCCCGGGACAGGGGGTAGTGTGGGCTACACCTTC. Encoded protein: CASSPGTGGSVGYTF.